This TCR beta chain is drawn from a study of cytomegalovirus exposure and HLA in healthy donors. Trimming took off 5 bases at V and 4 bases at J, with 14 bases between the two ends. The CDR3 has 14 amino acids. Germline loops: CDR1 LNHDA, CDR2 SQIVND (reference sequence). A multiplex PCR was run with 60 Vbeta primers and 13 Jbeta primers. Authors' processing steps: Later, an analysis found tens of millions of unique TCR beta chains, and 9.5 million to 11 million of these were shared. Data came from immunoSEQ multiplex PCR; TCRdb stores just in-frame clones and leaves some out. The D gene and trimming were derived from the DNA, and the V and J assignments and clone size from that table. The table lists approximately 110,000 clones, 77% of them singletons, with around 13% in the top ten.

Sequenced: PBMCs. This rearrangement joins TRBV19 to TRBJ2-5; perhaps TRBD1 as D (7 bases). This clonotype originated in a woman in her thirties or forties in good health and CMV-seropositive. CDR3 DNA sequence: TGTGCCAGTAGTCTCAGGGGGGCGCGAGAGACCCAGTACTTC. Protein sequence: CASSLRGARETQYF.